These T cell receptor beta chains were read from a single sample in a study of cytomegalovirus exposure and HLA in healthy donors. Some clones are missing from TCRdb's copy, which holds only in-frame ones; the method was immunoSEQ multiplex PCR. The sample records over 150,000 clones, around 79% being singletons. Sequenced sample: PBMCs. These receptors originate from a male donor in good health and CMV-seropositive. Both conserved end residues are part of each CDR3. A D gene is named only where the DNA matches it firmly. Size is omitted from some rows. Given values are once, few, many or a class for expanded clones.

CDR3 protein: CASSMSNTGELFF
CDR3 DNA: TGCGCCAGCAGCATGTCTAACACCGGGGAGCTGTTTTTT
V gene: TRBV5-1
clone size: .
J gene: TRBJ2-2
D gene: .

CDR3 protein: CASSSSTGLGGELFF
CDR3 DNA: TGTGCCAGCAGCTCATCCACAGGGTTGGGCGGGGAGCTGTTTTTT
V gene: TRBV7-6
clone size: .
J gene: TRBJ2-2
D gene: .

CDR3 protein: CASSLCQLTAYEQYF
CDR3 DNA: TGTGCCAGCAGCTTATGTCAGTTAACAGCCTACGAGCAGTACTTC
V gene: TRBV11-3
clone size: once
J gene: TRBJ2-7
D gene: .

CDR3 protein: CASSHQETGIGYEQYF
CDR3 DNA: TGCGCCAGCAGCCACCAAGAGACAGGGATCGGATACGAGCAGTACTTC
V gene: TRBV4-1
clone size: .
J gene: TRBJ2-7
D gene: TRBD1

CDR3 protein: CATHGGAGDTQYF
CDR3 DNA: TGTGCCACACACGGGGGGGCGGGGGATACGCAGTATTTT
V gene: TRBV9
clone size: .
J gene: TRBJ2-3
D gene: TRBD2

CDR3 protein: CASSQGGGEVTGELFF
CDR3 DNA: TGTGCCAGCAGCCAAGGGGGCGGGGAAGTTACCGGGGAGCTGTTTTTT
V gene: TRBV4-1
clone size: few
J gene: TRBJ2-2
D gene: .

CDR3 protein: CASRGLGYEQYF
CDR3 DNA: TGCGCCAGCAGGGGACTGGGGTACGAGCAGTACTTC
V gene: TRBV10-2
clone size: few
J gene: TRBJ2-7
D gene: .

CDR3 protein: CASSFGGGGYTF
CDR3 DNA: TGTGCCAGCAGCTTCGGGGGAGGTGGCTACACCTTC
V gene: TRBV5-4
clone size: .
J gene: TRBJ1-2
D gene: .

CDR3 protein: CASSQSMPQRGFYNEQFF
CDR3 DNA: TGCGCCAGCAGTCAATCGATGCCGCAGCGGGGGTTCTACAATGAGCAGTTCTTC
V gene: TRBV23-1
clone size: .
J gene: TRBJ2-1
D gene: TRBD2

CDR3 protein: CSVRQGVDGYTF
CDR3 DNA: TGCAGCGTCCGACAGGGGGTTGATGGCTACACCTTC
V gene: TRBV29-1
clone size: .
J gene: TRBJ1-2
D gene: TRBD1

CDR3 protein: CAWSVRQGLEKLFF
CDR3 DNA: TGTGCCTGGAGCGTCCGACAGGGTCTCGAAAAACTGTTTTTT
V gene: TRBV30
clone size: .
J gene: TRBJ1-4
D gene: TRBD1

CDR3 protein: CASSSASPFQAFF
CDR3 DNA: TGTGCCAGCAGTAGTGCCAGTCCCTTTCAAGCTTTCTTT
V gene: TRBV2
clone size: .
J gene: TRBJ1-1
D gene: .

CDR3 protein: CASSAPNLAEDTQYF
CDR3 DNA: TGTGCCAGCAGCGCCCCGAACCTAGCAGAAGATACGCAGTATTTT
V gene: TRBV9
clone size: .
J gene: TRBJ2-3
D gene: .

CDR3 protein: CATSRDRQGQPQHF
CDR3 DNA: TGTGCCACCAGCAGGGATCGACAGGGGCAGCCCCAGCATTTT
V gene: TRBV15
clone size: few
J gene: TRBJ1-5
D gene: TRBD1

CDR3 protein: CASSYSLQGSYEQYF
CDR3 DNA: TGTGCCAGCAGTTACTCTTTGCAGGGCTCCTACGAGCAGTACTTC
V gene: TRBV6-5
clone size: .
J gene: TRBJ2-7
D gene: .

CDR3 protein: CASRNKGEETQYF
CDR3 DNA: TGTGCCAGCAGAAATAAGGGAGAAGAGACCCAGTACTTC
V gene: TRBV6-1
clone size: .
J gene: TRBJ2-5
D gene: .

CDR3 protein: CASSPGQNYGYTF
CDR3 DNA: TGCGCCAGCAGCCCGGGACAGAACTATGGCTACACCTTC
V gene: TRBV4-3
clone size: .
J gene: TRBJ1-2
D gene: TRBD1

CDR3 protein: CASSRTGGNQPQHF
CDR3 DNA: TGCGCCAGCAGCCGCACAGGGGGCAATCAGCCCCAGCATTTT
V gene: TRBV5-1
clone size: few
J gene: TRBJ1-5
D gene: TRBD1

CDR3 protein: CAWSPGPGGEQYF
CDR3 DNA: TGTGCCTGGAGCCCGGGACCGGGAGGCGAGCAGTACTTC
V gene: TRBV30
clone size: few
J gene: TRBJ2-7
D gene: TRBD2

CDR3 protein: CASKERGGRRGQETQYF
CDR3 DNA: TGTGCCAGCAAAGAGCGGGGGGGCAGAAGAGGGCAAGAGACCCAGTACTTC
V gene: TRBV27
clone size: .
J gene: TRBJ2-5
D gene: TRBD2

CDR3 protein: CASSPQGSSSPLHF
CDR3 DNA: TGTGCCAGCTCACCCCAAGGGAGTTCTTCACCCCTCCACTTT
V gene: TRBV18
clone size: .
J gene: TRBJ1-6
D gene: .

CDR3 protein: CASSLGRPGGPYNEQFF
CDR3 DNA: TGTGCCAGCAGCTTAGGCCGACCGGGGGGGCCCTACAATGAGCAGTTCTTC
V gene: TRBV13
clone size: .
J gene: TRBJ2-1
D gene: TRBD2

CDR3 protein: CASSLASSGVLVEQYF
CDR3 DNA: TGTGCCAGCAGCTTGGCCTCTAGCGGGGTACTGGTGGAGCAGTACTTC
V gene: TRBV7-2
clone size: .
J gene: TRBJ2-7
D gene: TRBD2

CDR3 protein: CASSSRTSLSTDTQYF
CDR3 DNA: TGCGCCAGCAGCTCCAGAACTAGCCTTAGCACAGATACGCAGTATTTT
V gene: TRBV5-1
clone size: .
J gene: TRBJ2-3
D gene: .

CDR3 protein: CASSLTGGEVQYF
CDR3 DNA: TGCGCCAGCAGCCTAACGGGGGGGGAGGTGCAGTACTTC
V gene: TRBV4-1
clone size: .
J gene: TRBJ2-7
D gene: TRBD2

CDR3 protein: CASSYRGYEQYF
CDR3 DNA: TGCGCCAGCAGCTACAGGGGATACGAGCAGTACTTC
V gene: TRBV5-1
clone size: .
J gene: TRBJ2-7
D gene: TRBD1

CDR3 protein: CASRLRENSPLHF
CDR3 DNA: TGTGCCAGCAGACTAAGAGAGAATTCACCCCTCCACTTT
V gene: TRBV6-1
clone size: .
J gene: TRBJ1-6
D gene: .

CDR3 protein: CASGPQGGKDEQYF
CDR3 DNA: TGTGCTAGTGGTCCCCAGGGGGGAAAGGACGAGCAGTACTTC
V gene: TRBV12-5
clone size: .
J gene: TRBJ2-7
D gene: .

CDR3 protein: CASKRERVGGYTF
CDR3 DNA: TGTGCCAGCAAGCGGGAGAGGGTGGGTGGCTACACCTTC
V gene: TRBV27
clone size: once
J gene: TRBJ1-2
D gene: .